A single sample gave rise to the 30 T cell receptor beta chains below, sequenced in a study of shared clonotypes between healthy human individuals (dated by TCRdb to 2018 to 2021). Library preparation employed the immunoSEQ multiplex PCR assay. TCRdb provides this immuneACCESS table in a form limited to in-frame rearrangements. Some clones are lacking; in checked studies, under half of them reflect an unresolved V gene, and why the rest are absent is not known. A total of 740,000 or so clones appear in this sample, less than 80% of them only once. Of the sample, around 2% falls within the top ten clones. Sequencing was carried out using memory CD4+ T cells sorted from blood. The sample's cell subset or site label, decoded: CD45RA-negative fraction. The receptors here all came from a woman aged 25 to 39 in good health.

Note on this clone: Other DNA sequences of this sample code for an identical CDR3. DNA for the CDR3: TGCGCCAGCAGCTTGGGCGGGGGGCTAACCTACGAGCAGTACTTC. It translates to CASSLGGGLTYEQYF. The chain joins TRBV5-1 to TRBJ2-7, with 8 bases identical to TRBD2. This CDR3 has 15 amino acids. Germline assignment: CDR1 SGHRS and CDR2 YFSETQ. V trimming: 0 bases; J trimming: 2 bases; junction bases outside the gene matches: 4.

A word on this clone: Other DNA sequences from this sample encode an identical CDR3 as well. This CDR3 is CSVAAYNEQFF. In DNA, the CDR3 is TGCAGCGTTGCAGCTTACAATGAGCAGTTCTTC. The chain has TRBV29-1 and TRBJ2-1, with no clear D. The CDR3 loop spans 11 amino acids. Germline lookup yields CDR1 SQVTM and CDR2 ANQGSEA. The V gene lost 4 bases and the J gene lost 4 bases, with 5 bases spanning the gap.

The genes are TRBV28 and TRBJ1-2; D is uncertain. The CDR3 contains 14 residues. Germline V lookup: CDR1 MDHEN, CDR2 SYDVKM. V was pared by 6 bases and J by 4 bases, with 15 bases between. CDR3 residues: CASSSPTHVYGYTF. The DNA for the CDR3 is TGTGCCAGCAGCTCCCCCACTCATGTCTATGGCTACACCTTC.

The chain links TRBV7-2 to TRBJ2-5, with D hard to call. The CDR3 has 14 amino acids. Deletions cut 1 base from V and 5 bases from J, with 11 bases between. Germline CDR1 reads SGHTA; CDR2 reads FQGNSA. CDR3 sequence (DNA): TGTGCCAGCAGCTTAGGGCCTTGGACGGAGACCCAGTACTTC. Translated, it gives CASSLGPWTETQYF.

The rearrangement links TRBV9 to TRBJ2-6; D is perhaps TRBD1 (5 bases). The length of the CDR3 is 16 residues. Trimming removed 2 bases from V and 4 bases from J, with 13 bases in between. From germline, CDR1 is SGDLS and CDR2 YYNGEE. The CDR3 loop is CASSVTAGPGANVLTF. The CDR3 DNA follows: TGTGCCAGCAGCGTCACCGCAGGGCCCGGGGCCAACGTCCTGACTTTC.

V and J are TRBV7-8 and TRBJ2-7; a weak D match, TRBD2 (5 bases). V was cut by 5 bases and J by 4 bases, with 12 bases left in between. Germline V gene lookup returns CDR1 SGHVS and CDR2 FQNEAQ. This CDR3 contains 13 residues. CDR3: CASSPNGVYEQYF. CDR3 bases: TGTGCCAGCAGCCCTAACGGGGTTTACGAGCAGTACTTC.

This rearrangement joins TRBV5-1 to TRBJ2-7, with TRBD2 matching over 8 bases. V shed 4 bases, J shed 7 bases, and the junction held 10 bases outside the gene matches. This CDR3 is 14 amino acids long. Germline V gene lookup returns CDR1 SGHRS and CDR2 YFSETQ. CDR3 sequence: CASSPRGDNGEQYF. The CDR3 DNA reads TGCGCCAGCAGCCCGCGGGGGGATAACGGTGAGCAGTACTTC.

J is TRBJ2-3 and V is TRBV29-1, with 15 positions matching TRBD2. Per germline, CDR1 SQVTM and CDR2 ANQGSEA. There are 14 residues in the CDR3. Trimming cost V 6 bases and J 6 bases; bases outside gene matches: 4. CDR3 protein: CSVDGTSGRDTQYF. CDR3 nucleotides: TGCAGCGTAGATGGGACTAGCGGGAGGGATACGCAGTATTTT.

The chain's CDR3 is CASSLGTGSGAQHF. The CDR3 nucleotides are TGTGCCAGCAGCTTAGGGACAGGTTCCGGAGCCCAGCATTTT. The rearrangement joins TRBV7-8 to TRBJ1-5; 7 nucleotides line up with TRBD1. Germline V gives CDR1 SGHVS, CDR2 FQNEAQ. V dropped 1 base and J dropped 11; count of bases not matched to a gene: 8. The CDR3 contains 14 residues.

The CDR3 here is CASSRGLAVQETQYF. The CDR3 nucleotides read TGTGCCAGCAGTCGCGGACTAGCGGTACAAGAGACCCAGTACTTC. This rearrangement joins TRBV6-5 to TRBJ2-5; TRBD2 matches at 10 bases. Trimming at V came to 5 bases and at J to 2 bases, leaving 5 bases not matched to a gene. This CDR3 is built from 15 residues. Germline CDR1 MNHEY, CDR2 SVGAGI.

To note about this clone: Other nucleotide sequences in the sample specify the same CDR3. The V and J genes are TRBV5-1 and TRBJ2-7; D not resolved. The CDR3 totals 11 residues. V lost 0 bases and J lost 6, with 4 bases in between. In germline, CDR1 is SGHRS, CDR2 YFSETQ. The CDR3 reads CASSLGLEQYF. DNA for the CDR3: TGCGCCAGCAGCTTGGGCCTCGAGCAGTACTTC.

V usage is TRBV25-1 and J usage is TRBJ2-3; tentative D call: TRBD2 (5 bases). CDR1 and CDR2 (germline): MGHDK, SYGVNS. This CDR3 spans 16 amino acids. V lost 2 bases and J 3 bases, leaving 15 bases between the germline ends. This chain's CDR3 is CASSEEGRIWTDTQYF. The CDR3 DNA sequence: TGTGCCAGCAGTGAAGAGGGAAGGATCTGGACAGATACGCAGTATTTT.

With respect to this clone: Its ends do not fully match the called genes, so a read error is possible. The genes are TRBV29-1 and TRBJ1-2; 9 bases line up with TRBD1. Germline V gene data show CDR1 as SQVTM and CDR2 as ANQGSEA. The CDR3 has 12 amino acids. The CDR3 nucleotides read TGCAGCGTTGAACGGTGGGGTGGGGACAGGGCCTTC. Its protein is CSVERWGGDRAF.

The chain couples TRBV30 to TRBJ1-4; the D gene is possibly TRBD1 (6 bases). Per germline, CDR1 GTSNPN and CDR2 SVGIG (reference sequence). Trimming removed 2 bases at V and 8 bases at J, with 12 bases between. This CDR3 spans 13 amino acids. In nucleotides, the CDR3 is TGTGCCTGGAGTCCCAAGGGGGGGGAAAAACTGTTTTTT. It is translated as CAWSPKGGEKLFF.

With respect to this clone: One base away lies a much larger clone, so this may be a sequencing read error. V gene TRBV28 combines with J gene TRBJ2-3, with 7 bases aligning to TRBD2. CDR3 size: 15 residues. The germline V gene has CDR1 MDHEN and CDR2 SYDVKM. The V and J ends lost 6 bases and 9 bases, in that order; junction bases with no gene match: 15. DNA for the CDR3: TGTGCCAGCAGGTTGGGGGTGGGACCAGCGGGAACGCAGTATTTT. The encoded protein is CASRLGVGPAGTQYF.

The rearrangement links TRBV2 to TRBJ2-4, with a possible D match to TRBD1 (5 bases). The germline V gene encodes CDR1 SNHLY and CDR2 FYNNEI. The V and J ends lost 8 bases and 0 bases respectively, with 8 bases between them. The CDR3 totals 13 residues. CDR3 nucleotides: TGTGCCAGCCTGACAGTAGCCAAAAACATTCAGTACTTC. It codes for CASLTVAKNIQYF. Supplemented by reference TRBV2 and TRBJ2-4, the full variable domain reads EPEVTQTPSHQVTQMGQEVILRCVPISNHLYFYWYRQILGQKVEFLVSFYNNEISEKSEIFDDQFSVERPDGSNFTLKIRSTKLEDSAMYFCASLTVAKNIQYFGAGTRLSVL.

This rearrangement joins TRBV5-1 to TRBJ2-6; D is unclear. The CDR3 covers 16 residues. V was cut by 4 bases and J by 0 bases, with 11 bases left in between. CDR1 is SGHRS, CDR2 YFSETQ, per germline. DNA for the CDR3: TGCGCCAGCAGCCCTTTAATAGTCTCTGGGGCCAACGTCCTGACTTTC. It yields the protein CASSPLIVSGANVLTF.

In nucleotides, the CDR3 is TGCGCCAGCTTTCTGCGTTGGGAGACCCAGTACTTC. Its translation: CASFLRWETQYF. This rearrangement joins TRBV5-1 to TRBJ2-5; D not resolved. This CDR3 spans 12 amino acids. V was shortened by 7 bases and J by 5 bases, with 12 bases between the two germline ends. From germline, CDR1 is SGHRS and CDR2 YFSETQ. Using reference TRBV5-1 and TRBJ2-5 for the parts outside the CDR3, the full variable domain is KAGVTQTPRYLIKTRGQQVTLSCSPISGHRSVSWYQQTPGQGLQFLFEYFSETQRNKGNFPGRFSGRQFSNSRSEMNVSTLELGDSALYLCASFLRWETQYFGPGTRLLVL.

The chain recombines TRBV11-2 with TRBJ2-7; 10 bases are a match to TRBD2. The CDR3 is 15 amino acids. Germline V lookup: CDR1 SGHAT, CDR2 FQNNGV. Trimming removed 5 bases from V and 2 bases from J; junction bases left unmatched: 6. CDR3 region: CASSPGTSVAYEQYF. In DNA form, the CDR3 reads TGTGCCAGCAGCCCAGGGACTAGCGTAGCCTACGAGCAGTACTTC.

Worth noting for this clone: This clone may be a read error of a much larger clone one base away. Other DNA variants within this sample encode the same CDR3. The chain recombines TRBV5-4 with TRBJ1-4, with D perhaps TRBD1 (6 bases). Germline CDR1 is SGHNT and CDR2 is YYREEE (reference sequence). The CDR3 spans 14 residues. V was clipped by 4 bases and J by 8 bases, with 15 bases between them. CDR3 bases: TGTGCCAGCAGCAGTACGGGGGGCGGGGAAAAACTGTTTTTT. Protein sequence: CASSSTGGGEKLFF.

The chain combines TRBV14 with TRBJ1-2; 7 bases line up with TRBD1. Germline CDR1 reads SGHDN; CDR2 reads FVKESK. The CDR3 spans 13 residues. V lost 4 bases to trimming and J lost 3 bases; unmatched junction nucleotides: 2. CDR3 in amino acids: CASSPGTDYGYTF. The CDR3 nucleotides are TGTGCCAGCAGCCCAGGGACAGACTATGGCTACACCTTC.

This rearrangement joins TRBV4-1 to TRBJ2-1; D is undetermined. The V end was cut by 1 base, the J end by 5 bases, with 9 bases between. The CDR3 covers 14 residues. The germline gives CDR1 MGHRA, CDR2 YSYEKL. Here the CDR3 reads CASSQGLLNNEQFF. The DNA for the CDR3 is TGCGCCAGCAGCCAAGGCCTACTTAACAATGAGCAGTTCTTC.

The genes are TRBV29-1 and TRBJ2-3, with D unclear. V was pared by 4 bases and J by 4 bases, with 15 bases between. Germline V gene sequence: CDR1 SQVTM, CDR2 ANQGSEA. CDR3 length equals 14 residues. CDR3 region: CSVVTARGADTQYF. The CDR3 nucleotides are TGCAGCGTTGTAACCGCCCGTGGTGCAGATACGCAGTATTTT.

The rearrangement uses TRBV6-1 and TRBJ2-1; D not certain. CDR3 length: 14 residues. V dropped 4 bases and J dropped 9 bases, with 16 bases sitting between them. Germline V CDR1 and CDR2: MNHNS, SASEGT. CDR3 protein: CASSGYFIVSEQFF. In DNA, the CDR3 is TGTGCCAGCAGTGGCTATTTTATCGTCAGTGAGCAGTTCTTC.

The chain has TRBV7-9 and TRBJ2-1, with D possibly TRBD2 on 5 matching bases. CDR1 and CDR2 from the germline V gene are SEHNR and FQNEAQ (reference sequence). The CDR3 consists of 14 residues. V lost 2 bases, J lost 7 bases, and 12 bases lay in between. Here the CDR3 DNA reads TGTGCCAGCAGCTTAAGAGGAGCGGAAAATGAGCAGTTCTTC. It codes for CASSLRGAENEQFF.

This chain joins TRBV5-1 and TRBJ2-6; no clear D gene. Looked up from germline, CDR1 is SGHRS and CDR2 is YFSETQ. V lost 4 bases, J lost 2 bases, and 10 bases lay in between. The CDR3 totals 15 residues. CDR3 loop: CASSDAPAGANVLTF. CDR3 sequence (DNA): TGCGCCAGCAGCGACGCCCCGGCTGGGGCCAACGTCCTGACTTTC. Variable domain in full (rest from reference TRBV5-1 and TRBJ2-6): KAGVTQTPRYLIKTRGQQVTLSCSPISGHRSVSWYQQTPGQGLQFLFEYFSETQRNKGNFPGRFSGRQFSNSRSEMNVSTLELGDSALYLCASSDAPAGANVLTFGAGSRLTVL.

The rearrangement uses TRBV10-2 and TRBJ1-5, with a weak D call TRBD1 (5 bases). With 3 bases removed from V and 6 bases from J, the gap between germline ends came to 12 bases. This CDR3 has 14 amino acids. Germline V gene data show CDR1 as WSHSY and CDR2 as SAAADI. In DNA, the CDR3 is TGCGCCAGCAGTGAATTTGGGGGATCTCAGCCCCAGCATTTT. As protein: CASSEFGGSQPQHF.

V is TRBV7-8 and J is TRBJ2-5; D is unclear. The CDR3 is made up of 12 amino acids. CDR1 SGHVS and CDR2 FQNEAQ come from the germline V gene. Trimming removed 5 bases at V and 5 bases at J, with 9 bases between. Here the CDR3 reads CASSRRLETQYF. CDR3 in DNA: TGTGCCAGCAGCCGACGGCTGGAGACCCAGTACTTC.

This clone was observed at least ten times. The V call is TRBV13, the J call TRBJ2-7; D gene ambiguous. Per germline, CDR1 PRHDT and CDR2 FYEKMQ (reference sequence). The CDR3 is made up of 11 amino acids. V lost 5 bases, J lost 4 bases, and 6 bases lay in between. Here the CDR3 DNA reads TGTGCCAGCAGCCGGCAGTACGAGCAGTACTTC. This sequence encodes CASSRQYEQYF.

The chain employs TRBV28 and TRBJ1-4; 9 bases are shared with TRBD1. The CDR3 has 14 residues. Trimming took 7 bases from V and 7 from J; bases not matched to a gene: 7. Germline assignment: CDR1 MDHEN and CDR2 SYDVKM. The chain's CDR3 is CASNSGQGGEKLFF. DNA for the CDR3: TGTGCCAGCAACTCGGGACAGGGAGGTGAAAAACTGTTTTTT.